These T cell receptor beta chains were read from a single sample in a study of cytomegalovirus exposure and HLA in healthy donors. TCRdb's copy holds only in-frame clones and misses some; the assay was immunoSEQ multiplex PCR. The table lists 100,000 to 150,000 clones, roughly 10% of them singletons. Sequences were obtained from PBMCs. These receptors all come from a woman younger than 30 in good health and CMV-seropositive. CDR3s include the opening cysteine and the closing phenylalanine or tryptophan. D genes are given only for firm matches. Expanded clones get a size class; other rows say once, few or many, or leave the size out.

>.|TRBJ2-2|TRBV27|TRBD2
CASSLGTSGRAGELFF
TGTGCCAGCAGTCTCGGGACTAGCGGGAGAGCCGGGGAGCTGTTTTTT
>.|TRBJ2-2|TRBV11-1|.
CASSPIALNTGELFF
TGTGCCAGCAGCCCGATAGCGCTTAACACCGGGGAGCTGTTTTTT
>.|TRBJ1-2|TRBV6-6|.
CASSQDSNYGYTF
TGTGCCAGCAGCCAGGACAGCAACTATGGCTACACCTTC
>.|TRBJ2-7|TRBV28|TRBD2
CASSPPTSGTPYSYEQYF
TGTGCCAGCAGTCCCCCGACTAGCGGGACACCCTATTCCTACGAGCAGTACTTC
>.|TRBJ1-1|TRBV5-4|.
CASRRGAGAENTEAFF
TGTGCCAGCAGGAGGGGTGCGGGGGCAGAGAACACTGAAGCTTTCTTT
>.|TRBJ2-2|TRBV14|TRBD2
CASSRWTSSGELFF
TGTGCCAGCAGCCGATGGACTAGCTCCGGGGAGCTGTTTTTT
>few|TRBJ1-4|TRBV11-2|TRBD1
CASSSWDRGQTNEKLFF
TGTGCCAGCAGCTCCTGGGACAGGGGGCAGACTAATGAAAAACTGTTTTTT
>.|TRBJ2-1|TRBV15|TRBD2
CATTLGLAGFRGEQFF
TGTGCCACCACCTTGGGACTAGCGGGATTCCGGGGTGAGCAGTTCTTC
>.|TRBJ1-5|TRBV18|.
CASSPWTDQPQHF
TGTGCCAGCTCACCTTGGACAGATCAGCCCCAGCATTTT
>few|TRBJ2-1|TRBV10-3|.
CATANRDPTGGEQFF
TGTGCCACCGCCAACAGGGACCCAACTGGGGGTGAGCAGTTCTTC
>.|TRBJ2-7|TRBV7-3|.
CASSSPSGEQYF
TGTGCCAGCAGCTCACCCTCGGGGGAGCAGTACTTC
>few|TRBJ1-2|TRBV6-1|.
CASSAQGLEGYTF
TGTGCCAGCAGTGCACAGGGACTAGAAGGCTACACCTTC
>few|TRBJ2-7|TRBV30|.
CAWGGRRIWYEQYF
TGTGCCTGGGGTGGACGGAGGATTTGGTACGAGCAGTACTTC
>.|TRBJ2-7|TRBV5-8|.
CASSLSGQYEQYF
TGTGCCAGCAGCTTGTCTGGACAGTACGAGCAGTACTTC
>.|TRBJ1-1|TRBV27|TRBD1
CASSSFRDRVSTEAFF
TGTGCCAGCAGTTCCTTCCGGGACAGGGTTAGCACTGAAGCTTTCTTT
>.|TRBJ2-7|TRBV7-9|TRBD2
CASSLNGSGRAEQYF
TGTGCCAGCAGCCTTAATGGTAGCGGGAGGGCCGAGCAGTACTTC
>.|TRBJ2-5|TRBV28|.
CASSAPGKQTQYF
TGTGCCAGCAGCGCCCCCGGGAAACAGACCCAGTACTTC
>few|TRBJ2-5|TRBV18|.
CASSPRAASGGQETQYF
TGTGCCAGCTCACCGCGAGCGGCTTCCGGAGGCCAAGAGACCCAGTACTTC
>few|TRBJ1-2|TRBV30|.
CAWRSGAGGYTF
TGTGCCTGGAGGTCGGGAGCCGGTGGCTACACCTTC
>.|TRBJ2-2|TRBV6-4|TRBD1
CASSPGQDTGELFF
TGTGCCAGCAGTCCAGGACAGGACACCGGGGAGCTGTTTTTT
>.|TRBJ1-1|TRBV5-1|.
CASSPLGGFQNTEAFF
TGCGCCAGCAGCCCACTAGGTGGGTTTCAGAACACTGAAGCTTTCTTT
>few|TRBJ2-7|TRBV19|TRBD1
CASSIGTGGAYEQYF
TGTGCCAGTAGCATAGGGACAGGGGGCGCGTACGAGCAGTACTTC
>.|TRBJ2-1|TRBV4-1|.
CASSQDRGGGPEQFF
TGCGCCAGCAGCCAAGATAGAGGGGGAGGGCCCGAGCAGTTCTTC
>few|TRBJ1-5|TRBV7-3|TRBD1
CASSSRNLSGDRANQPQHF
TGTGCCAGCAGCTCACGAAACCTTTCGGGGGACAGGGCTAATCAGCCCCAGCATTTT
>few|TRBJ2-7|TRBV5-4|TRBD1
CASSLTGTGYEQYF
TGTGCCAGCAGCTTGACCGGGACAGGGTACGAGCAGTACTTC
>.|TRBJ1-1|TRBV11-2|.
CASSLGRGPEAFF
TGTGCCAGCAGCTTAGGTAGGGGCCCTGAAGCTTTCTTT
>few|TRBJ2-1|TRBV19|.
CATMPDWAPYNEQFF
TGTGCCACCATGCCGGACTGGGCCCCCTACAATGAGCAGTTCTTC
>.|TRBJ2-7|TRBV19|TRBD1
CASSIGGQGMNEQYF
TGTGCCAGTAGTATAGGTGGACAGGGGATGAATGAGCAGTACTTC
>.|TRBJ2-7|TRBV7-9|.
CASSLAWESTYEQYF
TGTGCCAGCAGCTTAGCGTGGGAGTCCACCTACGAGCAGTACTTC